This passage covers 27 T cell receptor beta chains from one sample sequenced in a study of CD8 T cells in Susac syndrome. Random hexamers were used to reverse transcribe the RNA input (roughly 0.5 to 1 ug). TCRdb passed the immunoSEQ multiplex PCR reads through MiXCR, listing each CDR3 protein once. The sample records about 130,000 distinct CDR3 sequences, around 95% being singletons. The specimen was CD8+ T cells from PBMCs. The receptors were sampled from a human donor with Susac syndrome.

V is TRBV5-6 and J is TRBJ2-1, with TRBD1 matching over 7 bases. Trimming at V came to 3 bases and at J to 1 base, leaving 7 bases not matched to a gene. This CDR3 region has 16 residues. Per germline, CDR1 SGHDT and CDR2 YYEEEE. Here the CDR3 reads CASSWTGTASYNEQFF. The CDR3 DNA reads TGTGCCAGCAGCTGGACCGGGACAGCTTCCTACAATGAGCAGTTCTTC.

The chain has TRBV4-1 and TRBJ1-2; 7 bases match TRBD1. Germline V lookup: CDR1 MGHRA, CDR2 YSYEKL. The CDR3 consists of 18 residues. Unmatched junction bases numbered 19, after V lost 5 bases and J lost 4 bases. The CDR3 spells CASSYLGQGEGNGYGYTF. The CDR3, as DNA: TGCGCCAGCAGCTACCTAGGGCAGGGGGAAGGGAACGGCTATGGCTACACCTTC.

The chain recombines TRBV24-1 with TRBJ2-1; no clear D. V shed 3 bases and J shed 0 bases, with 8 bases lying between them. CDR1 and CDR2 (germline): KGHDR, SFDVKD. The CDR3 extends over 15 amino acids. This chain's CDR3 is CATSDRLRSYNEQFF. CDR3 DNA: TGTGCCACCAGTGATCGCCTACGCTCCTACAATGAGCAGTTCTTC.

The V call is TRBV3-1, the J call TRBJ2-1; D is unclear. Germline V gene lookup returns CDR1 LGHDT and CDR2 YNNKEL (reference sequence). This CDR3 contains 16 residues. Trimming left V 3 bases short and J 8 bases short, with 20 bases between. The chain's CDR3 is CASSQLDSSNKDEQFF. In DNA, the CDR3 is TGTGCCAGCAGCCAGCTCGATTCCTCGAACAAAGATGAGCAGTTCTTC.

This rearrangement joins TRBV15 to TRBJ2-5; a weak D match, TRBD2 (7 bases). CDR1 and CDR2 (germline): LNHNV, YYDKDF (reference sequence). This CDR3 is built from 17 residues. Trimming took off 5 bases at V and 4 bases at J, with 23 bases between the two ends. The CDR3 nucleotides read TGTGCCACCAGCGCCCAAAGGGGGGGGCGTTTGGGAGAGACCCAGTACTTC. Its protein product is CATSAQRGGRLGETQYF.

The chain joins TRBV27 to TRBJ2-1, with no clear D. The CDR3 contains 13 residues. CDR1 is MNHEY and CDR2 is SMNVEV in the germline V gene (reference sequence). Trimming took off 6 bases at V and 6 bases at J, with 12 bases between the two ends. CDR3 sequence: CASSWTVGNEQFF. The CDR3 nucleotides are TGTGCCAGCAGCTGGACGGTGGGCAATGAGCAGTTCTTC.

This chain joins TRBV29-1 and TRBJ2-1; TRBD2 matches 7 bases. This CDR3 has 14 amino acids. CDR1 SQVTM and CDR2 ANQGSEA come from the germline V gene. J lost 3 bases, V lost 6 bases, and 8 bases had no gene match. CDR3 DNA sequence: TGCAGCGTGGGACGGGGAGGGAGCTACAATGAGCAGTTCTTC. It translates to CSVGRGGSYNEQFF.

This chain connects TRBV4-1 to TRBJ1-4; TRBD1 might be the D (5 bases). Germline V CDR1 and CDR2: MGHRA, YSYEKL. The CDR3 runs 16 residues. Trimming took off 5 bases at V and 0 bases at J, with 13 bases between the two ends. CDR3 region: CASSSRQSATNEKLFF. The DNA for the CDR3 is TGCGCCAGCAGCAGCCGACAGTCTGCAACTAATGAAAAACTGTTTTTT.

CDR3 nucleotide sequence: TGCGCCAGCAGCCAAGCGCCTCAGGGAATGGATGGCTACACCTTC. This sequence encodes CASSQAPQGMDGYTF. The gene calls are TRBV4-1 and TRBJ1-2; maybe TRBD1 (5 bases). Germline V gene sequence: CDR1 MGHRA, CDR2 YSYEKL. There are 15 residues in the CDR3. With 1 base removed from V and 6 bases from J, the gap between germline ends came to 15 bases.

V usage is TRBV29-1 and J usage is TRBJ2-1; D possibly corresponds to TRBD1 (5 bases). The CDR3 totals 14 residues. V was pared by 2 bases and J by 0 bases, with 8 bases between. CDR1 and CDR2 from the germline V gene are SQVTM and ANQGSEA. The chain's CDR3 is CSVETTDSYNEQFF. CDR3 nucleotide sequence: TGCAGCGTTGAAACGACAGACTCCTACAATGAGCAGTTCTTC.

V gene TRBV11-2 combines with J gene TRBJ2-7; D is ambiguous. CDR3 length: 13 residues. V was shortened by 4 bases and J by 2 bases, with 9 bases between the two germline ends. Germline V gene lookup returns CDR1 SGHAT and CDR2 FQNNGV. The CDR3, as DNA: TGTGCCAGCAGCTACGGATCTACCTACGAGCAGTACTTC. Translating it yields CASSYGSTYEQYF.

This chain links TRBV20-1 with TRBJ2-1; D may match TRBD1 or TRBD2 (5 bases each). CDR1 and CDR2 from the germline V gene are DFQATT and SNEGSKA (reference sequence). This CDR3 has 14 amino acids. Trimming took 5 bases from V and 2 from J, leaving 13 bases between them. The DNA for the CDR3 is TGCAGTGCTCACCGGGACCGAGCCTACAATGAGCAGTTCTTC. It yields the protein CSAHRDRAYNEQFF.

The V and J genes are TRBV12-3 or TRBV12-4 and TRBJ2-3; perhaps D is TRBD1 or TRBD2 (5 bases each). This CDR3 region has 15 residues. Trimming took off 3 bases at V and 4 bases at J, with 14 bases between the two ends. The CDR3, as DNA: TGTGCCAGCAGTTTTGTCGGGGCTACGGCAGATACGCAGTATTTT. This sequence encodes CASSFVGATADTQYF.

The chain combines TRBV20-1 with TRBJ1-2; a possible D gene is TRBD1 (6 bases). The ends were cut back, 2 bases at V and 6 bases at J, with 16 bases in the middle. CDR1 DFQATT and CDR2 SNEGSKA come from the germline V gene (reference sequence). The CDR3 sequence is 14 residues long. The CDR3 DNA reads as TGCAGTGCTAGATCTCCAGGGGTAGTGGATGGCTACACCTTC. Its translation is CSARSPGVVDGYTF.

The chain combines TRBV5-1 with TRBJ1-1; D remains ambiguous. The CDR3 is 16 residues long. V was cut by 0 bases and J by 6 bases, with 18 bases left in between. Germline-derived CDR1 and CDR2 are SGHRS and YFSETQ. DNA for the CDR3: TGCGCCAGCAGCTTGGCCTCGGACTCAATCTGGGCTGAAGCTTTCTTT. Its translation: CASSLASDSIWAEAFF.

The gene calls are TRBV29-1 and TRBJ2-1; D unresolved. Deletions cut 3 bases from V and 4 bases from J, with 13 bases between. Germline CDR1 is SQVTM and CDR2 is ANQGSEA. The CDR3 is 14 amino acids. CDR3 residues: CSVEGSPRYNEQFF. Here the CDR3 DNA reads TGCAGCGTTGAGGGGTCTCCGAGGTACAATGAGCAGTTCTTC.

The chain links TRBV3-1 to TRBJ2-1; D is uncertain. Trimming left V 1 base short and J 6 bases short, with 19 bases between. This CDR3 is 17 amino acids long. CDR1 is LGHDT, CDR2 YNNKEL, per germline (reference sequence). In DNA form, the CDR3 reads TGTGCCAGCAGCCAAGTCCCGCCTCTTCTGGGGTCCAATGAGCAGTTCTTC. Translation gives CASSQVPPLLGSNEQFF.

The V gene is TRBV6-5, the J gene TRBJ2-7; 8 nucleotides match TRBD1. In germline, CDR1 is MNHEY, CDR2 SVGAGI. The CDR3 sequence is 16 residues long. V lost 0 bases, J lost 3 bases, and 7 bases stayed unmatched. CDR3 DNA sequence: TGTGCCAGCAGTTACTCGGGTCAGGGGGCCCGCTACGAGCAGTACTTC. As protein: CASSYSGQGARYEQYF.

This clonotype was recorded a few times. The chain uses TRBV5-6 and TRBJ2-1; TRBD2 aligns across 9 bases. The CDR3 covers 15 residues. Per germline, CDR1 SGHDT and CDR2 YYEEEE. V was pared by 3 bases and J by 3 bases, with 4 bases of the junction left unmatched. The CDR3 sequence is CASSSGLADYNEQFF. The DNA of the CDR3 is TGTGCCAGCAGCTCGGGACTAGCAGACTACAATGAGCAGTTCTTC. Looking up the rest from reference TRBV5-6 and TRBJ2-1 gives the full variable domain: DAGVTQSPTHLIKTRGQQVTLRCSPKSGHDTVSWYQQALGQGPQFIFQYYEEEERQRGNFPDRFSGHQFPNYSSELNVNALLLGDSALYLCASSSGLADYNEQFFGPGTRLTVL.

The V and J genes are TRBV9 and TRBJ2-5; maybe TRBD2 (5 bases). V dropped 3 bases and J dropped 0 bases, with 27 bases sitting between them. The CDR3 runs to 20 residues. Germline V CDR1 and CDR2: SGDLS, YYNGEE. CDR3 nucleotide sequence: TGTGCCAGCAGCGCGGGCCCCCCCGGGCGGGTCCCGAATTACCAAGAGACCCAGTACTTC. Residues: CASSAGPPGRVPNYQETQYF. The whole variable domain, filled in from reference TRBV9 and TRBJ2-5, reads DSGVTQTPKHLITATGQRVTLRCSPRSGDLSVYWYQQSLDQGLQFLIQYYNGEERAKGNILERFSAQQFPDLHSELNLSSLELGDSALYFCASSAGPPGRVPNYQETQYFGPGTRLLVL.

CDR3: CASSSGLTYNEQFF. The CDR3, as DNA: TGTGCCAGCAGCTCGGGACTCACCTACAATGAGCAGTTCTTC. The rearrangement joins TRBV7-9 to TRBJ2-1; maybe TRBD2 (6 bases). V shed 4 bases and J shed 2 bases, with 9 bases lying between them. The CDR3 length is 14 residues. Germline V gene sequence: CDR1 SEHNR, CDR2 FQNEAQ (reference sequence).

The V and J genes are TRBV20-1 and TRBJ2-7; 9 bases line up with TRBD1. The CDR3 extends over 13 amino acids. Per germline, CDR1 DFQATT and CDR2 SNEGSKA (reference sequence). Losses at the gene ends were 5 bases for V and 3 bases for J; bases not matched to a gene: 5. The CDR3 is CSAPGTGLYEQYF. The CDR3 nucleotides are TGCAGTGCTCCCGGGACAGGGCTCTACGAGCAGTACTTC.

The chain couples TRBV6-5 to TRBJ2-1; a possible D gene is TRBD1 (5 bases). The V end was cut by 2 bases, the J end by 10 bases, with 6 bases between. This CDR3 has 11 amino acids. Looked up from germline, CDR1 is MNHEY and CDR2 is SVGAGI. CDR3 loop: CASSYTGEQFF. CDR3 DNA: TGTGCCAGCAGTTACACAGGCGAGCAGTTCTTC.

This clonotype occurred once. J is TRBJ2-7 and V is TRBV15, with 12 bases that match TRBD2. The ends lost 4 bases at V and 1 base at J; junction bases unmatched: 2. Germline V CDR1 and CDR2: LNHNV, YYDKDF (reference sequence). This CDR3 has 15 amino acids. Here the CDR3 reads CATSKTSGRSYEQYF. CDR3 in DNA: TGTGCCACCAGCAAAACTAGCGGGAGGTCCTACGAGCAGTACTTC. The full variable domain, its missing parts supplied by reference TRBV15 and TRBJ2-7, is DAMVIQNPRYQVTQFGKPVTLSCSQTLNHNVMYWYQQKSSQAPKLLFHYYDKDFNNEADTPDNFQSRRPNTSFCFLDIRSPGLGDTAMYLCATSKTSGRSYEQYFGPGTRLTVT.

The chain is built from TRBV2 and TRBJ2-7, with D tentatively TRBD2 (5 bases). The CDR3 is made up of 14 amino acids. Germline CDR1 SNHLY, CDR2 FYNNEI. The germline V and J ends were trimmed by 7 bases and 6 bases, with 19 bases remaining between them. Here the CDR3 reads CASIEGGPFGEQYF. The CDR3 nucleotides are TGTGCCAGCATTGAGGGTGGCCCCTTTGGCGAGCAGTACTTC.

The chain couples TRBV5-1 to TRBJ2-7; D gene uncertain. V was shortened by 0 bases and J by 3 bases, with 10 bases between the two germline ends. Germline loops: CDR1 SGHRS, CDR2 YFSETQ. This CDR3 contains 14 residues. The CDR3 protein is CASSLEQIFYEQYF. CDR3 nucleotides: TGCGCCAGCAGCTTGGAACAGATATTCTACGAGCAGTACTTC.

The chain uses TRBV18 and TRBJ2-1; D is undetermined. The germline V gene encodes CDR1 KGHSH and CDR2 LQKENI. The CDR3 length is 16 residues. V was shortened by 3 bases and J by 4 bases, with 16 bases between the two germline ends. CDR3 sequence reads: CASSPTPGGLYNEQFF. CDR3 nucleotides: TGTGCCAGCTCACCCACCCCTGGCGGCCTTTACAATGAGCAGTTCTTC.